This T cell receptor (beta chain) was observed in a study of T-cell memory formation after mild COVID-19. CDR1 is SGDLS, CDR2 YYNGEE, per germline. This CDR3 has 16 amino acids. V trimming: 4 bases; J trimming: 0 bases; junction bases outside the gene matches: 7. Study-wide points: Among clones contracting day 15 to 85, CD4/CD8 was balanced, whereas later expanders leaned CD4+.

In regard to this clonotype: Its specificity is not known.

TCRdb itself ran the 5' RACE reads through MiXCR, one entry per CDR3 protein. This table holds 350,000 to 500,000 distinct CDR3 sequences, 15% to 20% found once. J is TRBJ1-3 and V is TRBV9, with 7 bases aligning to TRBD1. The sample was PBMCs or a T cell subset sorted from them (not recorded which). The sequence derives from a man between 18 and 29 years old who had mild COVID-19 (a few samples of this study predate the infection). Cell type and time point are not known. The CDR3 loop reads CASSPGQAGSGNTIYF. The DNA of the CDR3 is TGTGCCAGCAGCCCCGGACAGGCGGGCTCTGGAAACACCATATATTTT.